This record concerns one TCR beta chain sequence. Its antigen remains unidentified. TCR beta libraries were prepared from cDNA with unique molecular identifiers. A population of about 0.85 to 11 million T cells gave rise to roughly 0.5 million cDNA molecules. TCRdb re-analysed the PCR reads in MiXCR, keeping a single row per CDR3 protein. The table has hundreds of thousands of distinct CDR3 sequences, around 40% seen once. V was pared by 2 bases and J by 5 bases, with 9 bases of the junction left unmatched. Germline V gives CDR1 SGHVS, CDR2 FNYEAQ. The length of the CDR3 is 16 residues. This sample stems from a study of post-analysis software for immune sequencing data. Study observations and caveats: The normalized Chao1 diversity of multiple sclerosis patients was significantly lower than that of controls. Controls had lower frequencies than patients of 4 or 5 TRBV segments, which included TRBV5-6, TRBV5-1 and TRBV20-1. Strong same-batch co-clustering of samples appeared with F measure clustering.

The sequencing sample was made of blood. This sequence originates from a girl aged 5-17 years with multiple sclerosis. This chain joins TRBV7-6 and TRBJ2-5; 9 nucleotides align to TRBD1. The DNA of the CDR3 is TGTGCCAGCAGCTTAAGGGGACAGGGTTTTATGGAGACCCAGTACTTC. This sequence encodes CASSLRGQGFMETQYF.